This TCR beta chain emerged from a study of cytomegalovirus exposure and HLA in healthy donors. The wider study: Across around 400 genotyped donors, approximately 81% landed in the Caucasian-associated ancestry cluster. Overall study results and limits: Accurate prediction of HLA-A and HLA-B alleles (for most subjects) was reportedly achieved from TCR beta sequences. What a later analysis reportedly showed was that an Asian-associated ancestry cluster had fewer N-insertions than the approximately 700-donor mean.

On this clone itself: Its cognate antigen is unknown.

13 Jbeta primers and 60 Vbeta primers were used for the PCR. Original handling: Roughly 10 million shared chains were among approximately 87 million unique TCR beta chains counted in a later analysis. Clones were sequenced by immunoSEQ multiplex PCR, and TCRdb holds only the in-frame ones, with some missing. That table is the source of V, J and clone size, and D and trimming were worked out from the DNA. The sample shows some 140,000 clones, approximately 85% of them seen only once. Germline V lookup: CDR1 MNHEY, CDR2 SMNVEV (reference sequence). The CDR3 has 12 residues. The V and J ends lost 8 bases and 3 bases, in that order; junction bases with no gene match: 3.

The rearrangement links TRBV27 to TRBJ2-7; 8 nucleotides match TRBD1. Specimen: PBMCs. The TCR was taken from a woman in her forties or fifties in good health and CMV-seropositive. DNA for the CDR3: TGTGCCAGCGGACAGGGAAACTACGAGCAGTACTTC. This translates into CASGQGNYEQYF.